This T cell receptor (beta chain) was observed in a study of persistence of HIV-infected CD4 T cells. Study-level background: CD4+ T cells responding to CMV or HIV-1 Gag were isolated. Donors had been on suppressive ART for a median of roughly 8 years. Study findings and constraints: Degenerate expanded CDR3beta sequences were enriched among CMV- and Gag-responding cells.

A remark on this clone: Its antigen is not identified.

Germline-derived CDR1 and CDR2 are GTSNPN and SVGIG (reference sequence). Trimming took 0 bases from V and 7 from J, leaving 6 bases between them. The CDR3 consists of 12 residues. The stimulus was an HIV-1 Gag 15-mer peptide pool, about 1 ug/peptide/mL. Sorted nonresponding memory CD4+ T cells were CD40L-negative, CD69-negative, CD45RO-high. Inclusion required CMV-positive serology and CD4+ counts above 400 cells/uL. This was the immunoSEQ version 4 assay in survey mode. Assay: immunoSEQ multiplex PCR; the TCRdb copy retains only in-frame clones and omits some. This table has 64,000 or so clones, approximately 75% appearing once.

The sequence was collected from an adult man with HIV who was CMV-seropositive. Material: CD4+ T cells sorted from PBMCs after roughly 18-hour stimulation, obtained from a patient who received antiretroviral therapy. This chain uses TRBV30 with TRBJ1-4; D is ambiguous. The CDR3 DNA reads TGTGCCTGGAGTGTAGTTTCTGAAAAACTGTTTTTT. It specifies CAWSVVSEKLFF.